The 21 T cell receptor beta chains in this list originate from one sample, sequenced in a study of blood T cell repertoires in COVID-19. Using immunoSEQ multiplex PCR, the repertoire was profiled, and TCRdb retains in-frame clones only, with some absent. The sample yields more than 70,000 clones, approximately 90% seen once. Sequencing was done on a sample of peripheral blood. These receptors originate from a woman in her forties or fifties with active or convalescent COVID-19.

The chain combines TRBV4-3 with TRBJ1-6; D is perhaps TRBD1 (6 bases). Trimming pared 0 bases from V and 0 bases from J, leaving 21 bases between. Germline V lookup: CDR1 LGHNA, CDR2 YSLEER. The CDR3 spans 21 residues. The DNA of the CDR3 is TGCGCCAGCAGCCAAGATATAATCGCAGGGACAAGAGACTCCTATAATTCACCCCTCCACTTT. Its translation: CASSQDIIAGTRDSYNSPLHF.

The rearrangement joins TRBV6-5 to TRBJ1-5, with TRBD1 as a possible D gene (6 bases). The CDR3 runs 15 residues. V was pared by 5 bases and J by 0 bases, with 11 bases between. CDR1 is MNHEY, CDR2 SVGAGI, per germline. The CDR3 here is CASSTDRLSNQPQHF. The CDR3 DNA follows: TGTGCCAGCAGTACGGACAGACTTAGCAATCAGCCCCAGCATTTT.

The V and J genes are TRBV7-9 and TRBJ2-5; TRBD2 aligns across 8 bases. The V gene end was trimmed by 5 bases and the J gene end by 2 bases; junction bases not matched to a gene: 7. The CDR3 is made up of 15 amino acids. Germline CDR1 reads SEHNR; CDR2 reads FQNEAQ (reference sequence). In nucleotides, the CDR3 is TGTGCCAGCAGCCAAGCCCGGGGGGGTCAAGAGACCCAGTACTTC. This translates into CASSQARGGQETQYF.

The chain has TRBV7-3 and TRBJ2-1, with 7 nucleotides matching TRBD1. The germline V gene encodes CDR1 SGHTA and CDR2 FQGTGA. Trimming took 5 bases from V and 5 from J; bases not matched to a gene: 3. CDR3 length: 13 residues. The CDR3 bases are TGTGCCAGCAGCCCCGACAGGGACAATGAGCAGTTCTTC. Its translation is CASSPDRDNEQFF.

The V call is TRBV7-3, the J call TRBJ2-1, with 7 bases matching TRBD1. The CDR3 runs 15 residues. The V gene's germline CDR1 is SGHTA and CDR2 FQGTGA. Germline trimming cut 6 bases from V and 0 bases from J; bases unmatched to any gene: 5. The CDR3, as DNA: TGTGCCAGCAGTCAATGGGACAGCTCCTACAATGAGCAGTTCTTC. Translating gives CASSQWDSSYNEQFF.

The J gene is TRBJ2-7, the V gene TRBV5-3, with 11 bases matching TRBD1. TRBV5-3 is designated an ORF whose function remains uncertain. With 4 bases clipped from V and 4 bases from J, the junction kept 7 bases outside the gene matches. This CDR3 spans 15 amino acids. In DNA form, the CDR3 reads TGTGCCAGAAGCGCGGACAGGGGGCTTACTTACGAGCAGTACTTC. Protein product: CARSADRGLTYEQYF.

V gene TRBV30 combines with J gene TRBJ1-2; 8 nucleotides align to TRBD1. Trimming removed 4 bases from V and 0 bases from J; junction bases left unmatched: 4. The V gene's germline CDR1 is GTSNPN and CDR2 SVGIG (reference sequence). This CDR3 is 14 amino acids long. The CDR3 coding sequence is TGTGCCTGGATCACAGGGGGGACTAACTATGGCTACACCTTC. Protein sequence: CAWITGGTNYGYTF.

CDR3 loop: CASSPGGSGGASTGELFF. CDR3 DNA: TGTGCCAGCAGCCCCGGGGGTAGCGGGGGGGCGAGCACCGGGGAGCTGTTTTTT. This chain joins TRBV5-4 and TRBJ2-2, with 11 nucleotides matching TRBD2. After removal of 4 bases from V and 4 bases from J, the junction contained 12 bases not matched to a gene. This CDR3 has 18 residues. Germline V CDR1 and CDR2: SGHNT, YYREEE (reference sequence).

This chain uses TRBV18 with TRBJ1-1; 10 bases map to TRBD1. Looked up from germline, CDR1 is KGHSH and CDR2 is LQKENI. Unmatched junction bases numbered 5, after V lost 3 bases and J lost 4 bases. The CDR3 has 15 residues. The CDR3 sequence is CASSPVTGGVTEAFF. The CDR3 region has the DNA TGTGCCAGCTCACCCGTGACAGGGGGCGTCACTGAAGCTTTCTTT.

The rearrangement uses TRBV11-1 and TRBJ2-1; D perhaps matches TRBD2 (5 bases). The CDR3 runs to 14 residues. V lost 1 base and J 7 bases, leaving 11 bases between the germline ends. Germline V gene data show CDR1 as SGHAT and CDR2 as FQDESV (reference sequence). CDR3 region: CASSLVRRGNEQFF. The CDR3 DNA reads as TGTGCCAGCAGCTTAGTTAGACGAGGGAATGAGCAGTTCTTC.

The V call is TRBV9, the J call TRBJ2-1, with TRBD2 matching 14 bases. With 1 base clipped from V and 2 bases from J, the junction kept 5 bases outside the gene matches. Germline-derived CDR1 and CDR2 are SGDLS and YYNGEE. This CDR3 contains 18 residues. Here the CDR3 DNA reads TGTGCCAGCAGCGTATCGGGACTAGCGGGGGCCCCCTACAATGAGCAGTTCTTC. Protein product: CASSVSGLAGAPYNEQFF.

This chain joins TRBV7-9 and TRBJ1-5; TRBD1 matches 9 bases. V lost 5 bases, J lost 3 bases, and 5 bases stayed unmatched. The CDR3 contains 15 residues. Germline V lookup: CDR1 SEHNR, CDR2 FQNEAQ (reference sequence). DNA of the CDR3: TGTGCCAGCAGCCCACAGGGGGCAAACAATCAGCCCCAGCATTTT. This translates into CASSPQGANNQPQHF.

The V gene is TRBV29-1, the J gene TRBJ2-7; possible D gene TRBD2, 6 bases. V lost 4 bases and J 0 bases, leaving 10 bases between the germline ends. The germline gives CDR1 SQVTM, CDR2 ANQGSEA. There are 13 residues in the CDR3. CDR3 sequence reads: CSVGGDFSYEQYF. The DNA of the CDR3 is TGCAGCGTTGGAGGGGACTTCTCCTACGAGCAGTACTTC.

As DNA, the CDR3 is TGTGCCAGCAGCGTAAGGAGCGGGGGGCGGACCGGGGAGCTGTTTTTT. It specifies CASSVRSGGRTGELFF. The chain carries TRBV9 and TRBJ2-2, with TRBD2 identical over 9 bases. The V gene end was trimmed by 1 base and the J gene end by 5 bases; junction bases not matched to a gene: 6. The CDR3 sequence is 16 residues long. CDR1 and CDR2 from the germline V gene are SGDLS and YYNGEE.

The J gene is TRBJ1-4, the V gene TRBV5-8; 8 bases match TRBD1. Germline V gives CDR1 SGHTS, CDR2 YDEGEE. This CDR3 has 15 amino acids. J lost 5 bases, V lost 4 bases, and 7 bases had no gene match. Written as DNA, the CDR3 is TGTGCCAGCAGCCGTTCCGGGACAGGAAATGAAAAACTGTTTTTT. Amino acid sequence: CASSRSGTGNEKLFF.

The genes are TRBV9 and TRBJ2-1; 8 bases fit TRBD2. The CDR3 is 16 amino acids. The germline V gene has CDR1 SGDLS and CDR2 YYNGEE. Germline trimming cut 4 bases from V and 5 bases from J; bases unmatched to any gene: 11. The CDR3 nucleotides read TGTGCCAGCAGCACCCCGGCCGGGACTAGGCACAATGAGCAGTTCTTC. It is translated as CASSTPAGTRHNEQFF.

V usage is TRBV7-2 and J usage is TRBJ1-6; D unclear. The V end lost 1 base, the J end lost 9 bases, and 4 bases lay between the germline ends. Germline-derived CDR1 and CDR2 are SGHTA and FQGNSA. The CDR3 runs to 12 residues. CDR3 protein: CASSLDISPLHF. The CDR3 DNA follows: TGTGCCAGCAGCTTAGACATTTCACCCCTCCACTTT.

The CDR3 is CASSSQGASEKLFF. The CDR3, as DNA: TGTGCCAGCAGCTCACAGGGGGCGAGCGAAAAACTGTTTTTT. This chain links TRBV5-5 with TRBJ1-4; TRBD1 agrees at 9 bases. This CDR3 spans 14 amino acids. The V segment lost 3 bases and the J segment 8 bases; nucleotides outside the gene matches: 5. Germline V gene sequence: CDR1 SGHKS, CDR2 YYEKEE (reference sequence).

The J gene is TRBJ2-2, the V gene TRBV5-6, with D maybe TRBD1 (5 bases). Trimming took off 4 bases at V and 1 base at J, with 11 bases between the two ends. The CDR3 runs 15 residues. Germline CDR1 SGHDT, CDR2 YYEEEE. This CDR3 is CASSQVDRNTGELFF. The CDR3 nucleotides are TGTGCCAGCAGCCAAGTTGACAGGAACACCGGGGAGCTGTTTTTT.

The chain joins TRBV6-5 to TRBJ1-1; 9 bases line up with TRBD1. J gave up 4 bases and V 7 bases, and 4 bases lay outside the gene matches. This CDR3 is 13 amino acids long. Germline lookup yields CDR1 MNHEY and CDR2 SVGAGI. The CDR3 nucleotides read TGTGCCAGCAACCTACAGGGGGCCACTGAAGCTTTCTTT. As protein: CASNLQGATEAFF.

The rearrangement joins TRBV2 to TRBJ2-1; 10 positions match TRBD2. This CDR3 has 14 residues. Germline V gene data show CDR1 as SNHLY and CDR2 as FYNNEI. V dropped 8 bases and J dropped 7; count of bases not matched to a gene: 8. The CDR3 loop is CASPGTSDGNEQFF. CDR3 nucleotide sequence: TGTGCCAGCCCGGGGACTAGCGACGGAAATGAGCAGTTCTTC.